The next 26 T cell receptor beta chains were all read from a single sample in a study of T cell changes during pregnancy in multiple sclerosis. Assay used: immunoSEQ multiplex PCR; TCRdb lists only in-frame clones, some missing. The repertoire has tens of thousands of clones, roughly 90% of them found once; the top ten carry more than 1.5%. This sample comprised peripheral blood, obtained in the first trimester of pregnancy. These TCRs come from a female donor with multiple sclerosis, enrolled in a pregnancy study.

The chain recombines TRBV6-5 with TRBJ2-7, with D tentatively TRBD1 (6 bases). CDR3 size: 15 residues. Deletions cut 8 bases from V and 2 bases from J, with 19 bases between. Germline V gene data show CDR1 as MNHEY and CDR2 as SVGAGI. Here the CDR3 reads CASGLNRDMTYEQYF. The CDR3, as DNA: TGTGCCAGCGGGTTAAACCGGGACATGACCTACGAGCAGTACTTC.

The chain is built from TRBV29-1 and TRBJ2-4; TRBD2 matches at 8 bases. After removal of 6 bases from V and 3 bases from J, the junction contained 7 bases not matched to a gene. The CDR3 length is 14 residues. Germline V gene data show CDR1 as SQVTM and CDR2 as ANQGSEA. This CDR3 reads CSVMTSVDKNIQYF. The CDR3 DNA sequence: TGCAGCGTGATGACTAGCGTTGACAAAAACATTCAGTACTTC.

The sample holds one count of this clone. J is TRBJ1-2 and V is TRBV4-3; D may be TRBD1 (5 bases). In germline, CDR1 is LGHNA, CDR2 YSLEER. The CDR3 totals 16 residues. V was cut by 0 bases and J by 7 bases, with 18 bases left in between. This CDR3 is CASSQDGWAWRGGYTF. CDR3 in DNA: TGCGCCAGCAGCCAAGATGGATGGGCCTGGAGGGGTGGCTACACCTTC.

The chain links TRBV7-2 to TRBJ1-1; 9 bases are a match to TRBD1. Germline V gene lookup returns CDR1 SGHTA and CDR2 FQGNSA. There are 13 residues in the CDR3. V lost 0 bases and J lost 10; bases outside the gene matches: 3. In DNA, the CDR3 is TGTGCCAGCAGCTTAGCTAGGGACAGGGTAGCTTTCTTT. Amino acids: CASSLARDRVAFF. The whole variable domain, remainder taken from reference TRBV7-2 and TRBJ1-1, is GAGVSQSPSNKVTEKGKDVELRCDPISGHTALYWYRQSLGQGLEFLIYFQGNSAPDKSGLPSDRFSAERTGGSVSTLTIQRTQQEDSAVYLCASSLARDRVAFFGQGTRLTVV.

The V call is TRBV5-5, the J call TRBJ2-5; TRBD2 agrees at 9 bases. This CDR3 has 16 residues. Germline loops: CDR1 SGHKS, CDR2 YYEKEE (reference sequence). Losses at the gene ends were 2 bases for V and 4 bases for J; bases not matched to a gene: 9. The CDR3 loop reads CASSFQASGIRETQYF. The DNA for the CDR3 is TGTGCCAGCAGCTTTCAGGCTAGCGGGATCAGAGAGACCCAGTACTTC.

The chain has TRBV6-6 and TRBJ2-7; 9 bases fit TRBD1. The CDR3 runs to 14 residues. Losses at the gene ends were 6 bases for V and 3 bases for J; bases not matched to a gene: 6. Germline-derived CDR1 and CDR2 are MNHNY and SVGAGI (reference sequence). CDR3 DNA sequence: TGTGCCAGCAGGCCGGGACAGGGAATCTACGAGCAGTACTTC. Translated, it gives CASRPGQGIYEQYF.

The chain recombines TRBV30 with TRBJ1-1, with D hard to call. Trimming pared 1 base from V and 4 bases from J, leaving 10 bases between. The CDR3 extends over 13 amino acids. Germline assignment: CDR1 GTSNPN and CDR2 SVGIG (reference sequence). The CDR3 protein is CAWSETGFTEAFF. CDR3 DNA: TGTGCCTGGAGTGAGACGGGGTTCACTGAAGCTTTCTTT.

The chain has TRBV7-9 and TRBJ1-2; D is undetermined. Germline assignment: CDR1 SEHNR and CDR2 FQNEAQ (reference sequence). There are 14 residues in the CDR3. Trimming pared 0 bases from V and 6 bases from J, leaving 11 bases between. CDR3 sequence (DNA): TGTGCCAGCAGCTTAGCTCTAAGCTCTGATGGCTACACCTTC. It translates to CASSLALSSDGYTF.

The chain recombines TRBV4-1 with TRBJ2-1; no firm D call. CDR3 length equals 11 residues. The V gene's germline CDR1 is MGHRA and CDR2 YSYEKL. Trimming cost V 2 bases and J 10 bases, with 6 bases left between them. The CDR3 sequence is CASSQLREQFF. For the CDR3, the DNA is TGCGCCAGCAGCCAACTTCGGGAGCAGTTCTTC.

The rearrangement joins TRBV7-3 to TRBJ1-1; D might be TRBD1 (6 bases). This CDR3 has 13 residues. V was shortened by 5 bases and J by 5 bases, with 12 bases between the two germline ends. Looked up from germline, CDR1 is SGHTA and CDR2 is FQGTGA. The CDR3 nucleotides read TGTGCCAGCAGCATACAGGGTGAGACTGAAGCTTTCTTT. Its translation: CASSIQGETEAFF.

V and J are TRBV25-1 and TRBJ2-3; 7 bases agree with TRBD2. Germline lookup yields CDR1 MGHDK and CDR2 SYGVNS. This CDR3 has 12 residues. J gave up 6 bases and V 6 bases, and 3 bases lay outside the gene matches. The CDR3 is CASRVGGDTQYF. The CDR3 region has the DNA TGTGCCAGCAGAGTCGGGGGGGATACGCAGTATTTT.

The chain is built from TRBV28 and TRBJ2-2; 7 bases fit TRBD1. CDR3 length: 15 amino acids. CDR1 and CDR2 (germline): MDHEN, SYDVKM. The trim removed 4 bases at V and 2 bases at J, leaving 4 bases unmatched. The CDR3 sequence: CASSSGQDNTGELFF. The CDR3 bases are TGTGCCAGCAGTTCTGGACAGGATAACACCGGGGAGCTGTTTTTT.

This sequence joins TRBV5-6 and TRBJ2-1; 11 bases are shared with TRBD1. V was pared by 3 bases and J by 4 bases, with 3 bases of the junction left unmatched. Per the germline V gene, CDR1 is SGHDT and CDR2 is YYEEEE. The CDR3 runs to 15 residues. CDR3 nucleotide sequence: TGTGCCAGCAGCTGGGGGACAGGGGGTTACAATGAGCAGTTCTTC. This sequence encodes CASSWGTGGYNEQFF.

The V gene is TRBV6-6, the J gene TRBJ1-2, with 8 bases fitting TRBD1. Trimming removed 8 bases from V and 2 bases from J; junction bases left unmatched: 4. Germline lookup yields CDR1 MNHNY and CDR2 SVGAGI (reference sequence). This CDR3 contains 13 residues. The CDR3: CASSGQGNYGYTF. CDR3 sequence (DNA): TGTGCCAGCTCCGGACAGGGAAACTATGGCTACACCTTC.

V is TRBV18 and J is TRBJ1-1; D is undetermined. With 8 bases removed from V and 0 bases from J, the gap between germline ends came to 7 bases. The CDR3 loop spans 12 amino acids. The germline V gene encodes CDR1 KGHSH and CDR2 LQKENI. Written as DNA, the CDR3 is TGTGCCAGCCGAGGTATGAACACTGAAGCTTTCTTT. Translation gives CASRGMNTEAFF.

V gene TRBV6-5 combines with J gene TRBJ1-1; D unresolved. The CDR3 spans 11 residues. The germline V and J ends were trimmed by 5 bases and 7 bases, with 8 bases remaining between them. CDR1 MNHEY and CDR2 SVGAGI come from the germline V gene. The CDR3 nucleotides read TGTGCCAGCAGTCGAGCCGGTGAAGCTTTCTTT. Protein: CASSRAGEAFF.

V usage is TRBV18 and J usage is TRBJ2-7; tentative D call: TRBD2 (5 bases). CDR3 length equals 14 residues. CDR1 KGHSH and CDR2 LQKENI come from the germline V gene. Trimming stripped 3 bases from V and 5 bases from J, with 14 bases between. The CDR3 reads CASSPPAGQDEQYF. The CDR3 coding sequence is TGTGCCAGCTCACCTCCGGCGGGTCAGGACGAGCAGTACTTC.

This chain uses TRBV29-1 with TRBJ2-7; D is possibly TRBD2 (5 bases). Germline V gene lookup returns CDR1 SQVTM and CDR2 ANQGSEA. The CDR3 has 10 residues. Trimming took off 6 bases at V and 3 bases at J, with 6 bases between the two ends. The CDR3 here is CSVGDYEQYF. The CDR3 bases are TGCAGCGTGGGAGACTACGAGCAGTACTTC.

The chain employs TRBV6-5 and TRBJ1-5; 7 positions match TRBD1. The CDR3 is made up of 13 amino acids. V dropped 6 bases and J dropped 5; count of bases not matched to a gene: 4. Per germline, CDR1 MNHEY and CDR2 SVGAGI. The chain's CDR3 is CASRPDRYQPQHF. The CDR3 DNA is TGTGCCAGCAGGCCGGACAGGTATCAGCCCCAGCATTTT.

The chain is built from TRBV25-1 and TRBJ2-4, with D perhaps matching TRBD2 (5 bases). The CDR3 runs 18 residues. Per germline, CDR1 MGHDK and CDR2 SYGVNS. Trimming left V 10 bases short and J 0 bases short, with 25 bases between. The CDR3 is CANLPAGVGPLAKNIQYF. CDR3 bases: TGTGCCAACCTTCCCGCGGGTGTCGGTCCGCTAGCCAAAAACATTCAGTACTTC. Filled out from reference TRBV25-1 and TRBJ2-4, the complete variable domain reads EADIYQTPRYLVIGTGKKITLECSQTMGHDKMYWYQQDPGMELHLIHYSYGVNSTEKGDLSSESTVSRIRTEHFPLTLESARPSHTSQYLCANLPAGVGPLAKNIQYFGAGTRLSVL.

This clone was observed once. The CDR3 DNA reads TGCAGCGTTAAATCCGGGACAGGGTTGGGGAGGTACCAAGAGACCCAGTACTTC. It encodes CSVKSGTGLGRYQETQYF. J is TRBJ2-5 and V is TRBV29-1; 9 bases agree with TRBD1. The J segment lost 0 bases and the V segment lost 5 bases, leaving 16 bases of the junction unmatched. This CDR3 region has 18 residues. The germline gives CDR1 SQVTM, CDR2 ANQGSEA.

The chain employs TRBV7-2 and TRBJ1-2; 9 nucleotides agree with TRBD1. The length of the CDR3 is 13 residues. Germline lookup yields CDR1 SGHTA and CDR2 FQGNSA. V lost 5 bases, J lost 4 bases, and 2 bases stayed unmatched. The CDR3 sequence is CASSQGQGYGYTF. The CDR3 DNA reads TGTGCCAGCAGCCAGGGACAGGGCTATGGCTACACCTTC.

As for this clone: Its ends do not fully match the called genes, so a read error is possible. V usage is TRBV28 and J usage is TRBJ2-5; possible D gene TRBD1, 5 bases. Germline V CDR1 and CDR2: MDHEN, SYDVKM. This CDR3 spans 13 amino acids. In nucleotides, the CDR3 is TGTGCCAGTAGTTTGGGGCTGCGTAAGACCCAGTACTTC. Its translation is CASSLGLRKTQYF.

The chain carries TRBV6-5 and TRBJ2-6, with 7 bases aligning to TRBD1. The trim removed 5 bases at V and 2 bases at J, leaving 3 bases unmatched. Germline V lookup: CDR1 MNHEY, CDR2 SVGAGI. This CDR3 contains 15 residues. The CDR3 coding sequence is TGTGCCAGCAGTCCGCAGGGGGCTGGGGCCAACGTCCTGACTTTC. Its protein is CASSPQGAGANVLTF.

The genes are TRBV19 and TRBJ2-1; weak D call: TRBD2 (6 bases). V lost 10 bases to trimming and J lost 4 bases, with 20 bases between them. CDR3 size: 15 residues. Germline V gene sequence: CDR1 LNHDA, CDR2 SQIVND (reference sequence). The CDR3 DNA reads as TGTGCCACATCAGGGTTGGAGGGCGTATACAATGAGCAGTTCTTC. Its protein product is CATSGLEGVYNEQFF.

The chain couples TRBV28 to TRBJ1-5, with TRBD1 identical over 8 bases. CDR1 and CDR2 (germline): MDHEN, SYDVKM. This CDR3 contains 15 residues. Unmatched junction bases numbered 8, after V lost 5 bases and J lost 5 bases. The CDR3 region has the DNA TGTGCCAGCAGTCCTCCGGGACAGGCGTATCAGCCCCAGCATTTT. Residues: CASSPPGQAYQPQHF.